The clone carrying this T cell receptor (beta chain) was counted only a few times. Its specificity is unknown. The source of the sample is a study of shared clonotypes between healthy human individuals. Background on the study: Sampling drew on donors who were two women and a few men aged 18 to 49.

A CD45RA-negative memory subset and a CD45RA+ naive subset were separated from the CD4+ cells. Under the authors' procedure: From ImmunoSEQ came sequences covering only the junction and carrying no quality scores, so filtering differed. The table came from immunoSEQ multiplex PCR; TCRdb's copy has only in-frame clones and leaves some out. V, J and clone size are taken as reported in that table, and D and trimming were inferred from the DNA itself. The sample shows about 1 million clones, about 76% of them seen only once. The study's findings and limits: Clonotype sharing across donors was expected to vary with sequencing depth.

The CDR3 is 17 residues long. Germline V CDR1 and CDR2: SGHAT, FQNNGV. V lost 3 bases and J lost 0, with 14 bases in between. This clonotype was sampled from a man younger than 35 in good health. Material for sequencing was memory CD4+ T cells sorted from blood. Documented subset: CD45RA-negative fraction. This chain connects TRBV11-2 to TRBJ2-2; D is uncertain. For the CDR3, the DNA is TGTGCCAGCAGCTTGGATATTGCGGTAACGAACACCGGGGAGCTGTTTTTT. This codes for CASSLDIAVTNTGELFF.